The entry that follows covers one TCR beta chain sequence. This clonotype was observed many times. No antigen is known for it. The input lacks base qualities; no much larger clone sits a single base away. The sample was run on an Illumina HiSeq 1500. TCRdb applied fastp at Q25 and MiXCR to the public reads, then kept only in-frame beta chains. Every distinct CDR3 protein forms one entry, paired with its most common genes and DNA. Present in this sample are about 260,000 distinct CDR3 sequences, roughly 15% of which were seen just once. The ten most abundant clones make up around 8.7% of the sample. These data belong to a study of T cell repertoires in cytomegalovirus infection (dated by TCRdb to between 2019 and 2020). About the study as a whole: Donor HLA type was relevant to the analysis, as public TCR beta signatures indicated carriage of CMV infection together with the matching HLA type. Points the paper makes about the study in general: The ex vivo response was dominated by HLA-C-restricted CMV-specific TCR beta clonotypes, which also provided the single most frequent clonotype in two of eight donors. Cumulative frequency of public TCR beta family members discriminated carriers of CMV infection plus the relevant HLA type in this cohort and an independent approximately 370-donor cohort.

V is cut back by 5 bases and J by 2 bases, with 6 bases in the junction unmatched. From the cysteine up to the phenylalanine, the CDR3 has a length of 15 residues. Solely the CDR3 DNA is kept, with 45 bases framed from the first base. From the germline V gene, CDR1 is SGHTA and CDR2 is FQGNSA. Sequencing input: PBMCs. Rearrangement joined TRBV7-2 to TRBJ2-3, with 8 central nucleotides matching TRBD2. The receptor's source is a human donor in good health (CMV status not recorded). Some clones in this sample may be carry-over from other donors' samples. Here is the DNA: TGTGCCAGCAGCCGAATAGCGGGATCCACAGATACGCAGTATTTT. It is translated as CASSRIAGSTDTQYF.